Listed here are 25 T cell receptor beta chains from one sample, sequenced in a study of kidney transplant recipient with SARS-CoV-2 infection. TCRdb analysed the reads with MiXCR anew, one entry per CDR3 protein. The sample yields about 250,000 distinct CDR3 sequences, 29% seen once. The sequencing here drew on a blood sample, taken at baseline and around day 120 from a kidney transplant recipient. The receptors derive from a male patient between 25 and 39 years old who had COVID-19 and was a kidney transplant recipient. Some T cells may be provided by the graft donor.

This clonotype appeared a single time. A much larger clone lies a single base off, so this may be a read error. The chain is built from TRBV7-6 and TRBJ2-2, with D possibly being TRBD1 or TRBD2 (5 bases each). The CDR3 sequence is 14 residues long. CDR1 SGHVS and CDR2 FNYEAQ come from the germline V gene. The CDR3 sequence is CACSFRAGGGELFF. CDR3 in DNA: TGTGCCTGCAGCTTCAGGGCTGGGGGCGGGGAGCTGTTTTTT. Full variable domain (remainder filled in from reference TRBV7-6 and TRBJ2-2): GAGVSQSPRYKVTKRGQDVALRCDPISGHVSLYWYRQALGQGPEFLTYFNYEAQQDKSGLPNDRFSAERPEGSISTLTIQRTEQRDSAMYRCACSFRAGGGELFFGEGSRLTVL.

This rearrangement joins TRBV6-5 to TRBJ2-1, with 10 bases matching TRBD1. The ends lost 8 bases at V and 1 base at J; junction bases unmatched: 8. This CDR3 region has 16 residues. The germline gives CDR1 MNHEY, CDR2 SVGAGI. In nucleotides, the CDR3 is TGTGCCAGCGTAAGGGACAGGGGAGCGTCCTACAATGAGCAGTTCTTC. Amino acid sequence: CASVRDRGASYNEQFF.

This clonotype was observed many times. CDR3 region: CSAHGPTGYQPQHF. The CDR3 DNA is TGCAGTGCTCATGGACCCACCGGGTATCAGCCCCAGCATTTT. The chain links TRBV20-1 to TRBJ1-5, with no clear D. The V gene's germline CDR1 is DFQATT and CDR2 SNEGSKA (reference sequence). The ends were cut back, 5 bases at V and 5 bases at J, with 16 bases in the middle. The CDR3 totals 14 residues.

Concerning this clonotype itself: A much larger clonotype is one base distant, so this may be a read error. V is TRBV18 and J is TRBJ1-1, with D unresolved. From germline, CDR1 is KGHSH and CDR2 LQKENI. CDR3 length: 13 residues. The CDR3 region has the DNA TGTGCCTGTCAGAGGGATGGGAACGCTGAAGCTTTCTTT. Its protein is CACQRDGNAEAFF. Drawing the rest from reference TRBV18 and TRBJ1-1, the complete variable domain is NAGVMQNPRHLVRRRGQEARLRCSPMKGHSHVYWYRQLPEEGLKFMVYLQKENIIDESGMPKERFSAEFPKEGPSILRIQQVVRGDSAAYFCACQRDGNAEAFFGQGTRLTVV.

Worth noting for this clonotype: A much larger clone is a single base away; this may be a read error. The V gene is TRBV20-1, the J gene TRBJ1-6; D is ambiguous. There are 15 residues in the CDR3. Trimming took off 1 base at V and 7 bases at J, with 14 bases between the two ends. CDR1 is DFQATT and CDR2 is SNEGSKA in the germline V gene (reference sequence). The chain's CDR3 is CSARVGELQNSPLHF. CDR3 sequence (DNA): TGCAGTGCTAGAGTTGGGGAGCTTCAGAATTCACCCCTCCACTTT.

At least ten counts were recorded for this clonotype. This chain joins TRBV2 and TRBJ1-2; D not certain. V was clipped by 0 bases and J by 3 bases, with 11 bases between them. The CDR3 consists of 15 residues. The germline gives CDR1 SNHLY, CDR2 FYNNEI. In DNA form, the CDR3 reads TGTGCCAGCAGTGAAGCGCTTGCCCGGGACTATGGCTACACCTTC. Protein: CASSEALARDYGYTF.

Only a few counts were recorded for this clonotype. The chain links TRBV3-1 to TRBJ2-2; D remains ambiguous. Germline V lookup: CDR1 LGHDT, CDR2 YNNKEL (reference sequence). V lost 5 bases, J lost 5 bases, and 24 bases lay in between. The CDR3 runs to 18 residues. The CDR3 DNA reads TGTGCCAGCAGCGAGCAATCTCCCATTTCAGGCTTGACCGGGGAGCTGTTTTTT. Its protein product is CASSEQSPISGLTGELFF.

The sample holds many counts of this clonotype. The chain uses TRBV7-2 and TRBJ1-2; D is uncertain. The CDR3 has 17 amino acids. Trimming left V 4 bases short and J 4 bases short, with 22 bases between. The V gene's germline CDR1 is SGHTA and CDR2 FQGNSA. The CDR3 DNA reads TGTGCCAGCAGCTCACTACCCAGAGACGGAAAGACCTATGGCTACACCTTC. It yields the protein CASSSLPRDGKTYGYTF.

In this sample, this clonotype turned up many times. DNA for the CDR3: TGCGCCAGCAGCTTGGAGGACAGGGCCTACGAGCAGTACTTC. Its translation: CASSLEDRAYEQYF. V gene TRBV5-1 combines with J gene TRBJ2-7, with 8 bases that match TRBD1. The V segment lost 0 bases and the J segment 2 bases; nucleotides outside the gene matches: 1. This CDR3 has 14 residues. CDR1 and CDR2 (germline): SGHRS, YFSETQ.

In the case of this clonotype: A read error may explain this, as a much larger clone is one base away. The CDR3 end shows no conserved phenylalanine or tryptophan, and so a read error is likely. The V gene is TRBV12-3 or TRBV12-4, the J gene TRBJ2-3; D is unclear. CDR3 length: 15 residues. V was shortened by 2 bases and J by 0 bases, with 9 bases between the two germline ends. CDR3 nucleotides: TGTGCCAGCAGTTTATGGGCGGATAGCACAGATACGCAGTATCTT. It codes for CASSLWADSTDTQYL.

Concerning this clonotype itself: Being one base from a much bigger clone, this may be a read error. The genes are TRBV7-2 and TRBJ2-5; 10 bases match TRBD2. The CDR3 length is 15 residues. The V and J ends lost 9 bases and 4 bases, in that order; junction bases with no gene match: 11. CDR1 and CDR2 (germline): SGHTA, FQGNSA. The CDR3, as DNA: TGTGCCAGAAGCCCTCGGGCTAGCGGGAGAGAGACCCAGTACTTC. Protein: CARSPRASGRETQYF.

As for this clonotype: This sequence may be a read error, since a much larger clone differs from it by one base. This sequence joins TRBV7-6 and TRBJ1-3, with D uncertain. Per germline, CDR1 SGHVS and CDR2 FNYEAQ. V lost 0 bases to trimming and J lost 5 bases, with 11 bases between them. There are 15 residues in the CDR3. The DNA of the CDR3 is TGTGCCAGCAGCTTAGCCAGGCTTGACAGAAACACCATATATTTT. Encoded protein: CASSLARLDRNTIYF.

This clonotype was seen at least ten times. V and J are TRBV7-9 and TRBJ1-1; TRBD1 agrees at 10 bases. The CDR3 consists of 13 residues. From germline, CDR1 is SEHNR and CDR2 FQNEAQ (reference sequence). V shed 11 bases, J shed 5 bases, and the junction held 8 bases outside the gene matches. The CDR3 DNA reads TGTGCCGGGGGGGGACAGGGGCGGACTGAAGCTTTCTTT. Its translation is CAGGGQGRTEAFF.

This clonotype has ten or more counts. V is TRBV12-3 or TRBV12-4 and J is TRBJ1-2, with D hard to call. V was cut by 5 bases and J by 4 bases, with 23 bases left in between. The CDR3 length is 17 residues. CDR3 sequence reads: CASSMGITAGKTYGYTF. In DNA, the CDR3 is TGTGCCAGCAGTATGGGCATCACAGCAGGAAAGACCTATGGCTACACCTTC.

This clonotype was seen ten or more times. V gene TRBV10-1 combines with J gene TRBJ1-2; unclear D gene. CDR1 is WNHNN, CDR2 SYGVQD, per germline (reference sequence). V lost 4 bases, J lost 4 bases, and 22 bases lay in between. This CDR3 has 17 residues. DNA for the CDR3: TGCGCCAGCAGTGCCACTCAAAGATCGCGAAAGACCTATGGCTACACCTTC. Protein: CASSATQRSRKTYGYTF.

Notes on this clonotype: Possible read error: a much larger clone is one base away. V and J are TRBV24-1 and TRBJ1-2; D unclear. Trimming left V 5 bases short and J 4 bases short, with 22 bases between. CDR1 is KGHDR, CDR2 SFDVKD, per germline. The CDR3 consists of 17 residues. CDR3 protein: CATSVLRSTRKTYGYTF. The CDR3 bases are TGTGCCACCAGTGTACTTCGTAGTACCAGAAAGACCTATGGCTACACCTTC.

Concerning this clonotype itself: This may be a read error: a much more frequent sequence differs by one nucleotide. V usage is TRBV24-1 and J usage is TRBJ1-2; D not resolved. The germline CDR1 and CDR2 sequences are KGHDR and SFDVKD. CDR3 length equals 17 residues. CDR3 sequence: CATSGLLSTRKTYGYTF. For the CDR3, the DNA is TGTGCCACCAGTGGTTTGCTTAGTACCAGAAAGACCTATGGCTACACCTTC.

This clonotype was seen many times. The J gene is TRBJ2-3, the V gene TRBV4-3; TRBD2 aligns across 9 bases. Germline CDR1 reads LGHNA; CDR2 reads YSLEER. Trimming at V came to 2 bases and at J to 6 bases, leaving 9 bases not matched to a gene. This CDR3 has 16 residues. In DNA form, the CDR3 reads TGCGCCAGCAGCCAAAAAGCGGGAGGCCTGAGGGATACGCAGTATTTT. This encodes CASSQKAGGLRDTQYF.

Comment on this clonotype: This could be a read error, since a much larger clone is one nucleotide away. This chain joins TRBV6-6 and TRBJ1-2, with D perhaps matching TRBD1 (5 bases). The CDR3 length is 17 residues. Trimming left V 2 bases short and J 0 bases short, with 16 bases between. Germline CDR1 and CDR2: MNHNY and SVGAGI (reference sequence). The DNA for the CDR3 is TGTGCCAGCAGTTACCTTTTCCCAGGGAGATCTAACTATGGCTACACCTTC. Amino acids: CASSYLFPGRSNYGYTF.

The table lists this clonotype with many counts. The chain employs TRBV19 and TRBJ2-7; 9 bases fit TRBD1. V dropped 3 bases and J dropped 4; count of bases not matched to a gene: 1. The CDR3 runs 13 residues. Germline V gives CDR1 LNHDA, CDR2 SQIVND (reference sequence). The CDR3 region has the DNA TGTGCCAGTAGTATGACAGGGGGGTACGAGCAGTACTTC. Translation gives CASSMTGGYEQYF.

The CDR3 DNA sequence: TGCAGTGCTAGAGACGACAGGGCTAATGAAAAACTGTTTTTT. Amino acid sequence: CSARDDRANEKLFF. The chain carries TRBV20-1 and TRBJ1-4, with 7 bases aligning to TRBD1. Germline V gene data show CDR1 as DFQATT and CDR2 as SNEGSKA (reference sequence). CDR3 length: 14 amino acids. The V and J ends lost 0 bases and 3 bases, in that order; junction bases with no gene match: 1.

Points on this clonotype: This may arise from a read error, as a much more abundant clone is one base away. This rearrangement joins TRBV6-9 to TRBJ2-2; D uncertain. The CDR3 length is 16 residues. Germline V lookup: CDR1 MNHGY, CDR2 SVAAGI. The CDR3 loop reads CANSYVYPPNTGELFF. The DNA of the CDR3 is TGTGCCAACAGTTACGTGTATCCCCCTAACACCGGGGAGCTGTTTTTT.

Points on this clonotype: Just one base apart from a much larger clone, this may be a read error. This chain uses TRBV3-1 with TRBJ1-1; D uncertain. Germline CDR1 reads LGHDT; CDR2 reads YNNKEL (reference sequence). The V end lost 5 bases, the J end lost 4 bases, and 23 bases lay between the germline ends. The length of the CDR3 is 17 residues. The CDR3: CASSEYCPISIRTEAFF. As DNA, the CDR3 is TGTGCCAGCAGCGAGTACTGTCCCATTTCAATTCGCACTGAAGCTTTCTTT. Complete variable domain (other parts from reference TRBV3-1 and TRBJ1-1): DTAVSQTPKYLVTQMGNDKSIKCEQNLGHDTMYWYKQDSKKFLKIMFSYNNKELIINETVPNRFSPKSPDKAHLNLHINSLELGDSAVYFCASSEYCPISIRTEAFFGQGTRLTVV.

This clonotype showed up many times. This chain connects TRBV14 to TRBJ1-2, with unresolved D. This CDR3 has 12 residues. The germline V gene encodes CDR1 SGHDN and CDR2 FVKESK. V lost 1 base and J lost 9, with 9 bases in between. The CDR3 is CASSQVGGSYTF. For the CDR3, the DNA is TGTGCCAGCAGCCAAGTTGGCGGGAGCTACACCTTC.

This clonotype showed up many times. This chain links TRBV3-1 with TRBJ2-5; D gene ambiguous. This CDR3 region has 17 residues. Trimming cost V 5 bases and J 5 bases, with 24 bases left between them. Germline V gene sequence: CDR1 LGHDT, CDR2 YNNKEL (reference sequence). The CDR3 DNA reads TGTGCCAGCAGCATATGGTATCCCATTTCTTTCTCTGAGACCCAGTACTTC. This codes for CASSIWYPISFSETQYF.